The next 29 T cell receptor beta chains were all read from a single sample in a study of T cell repertoires in cytomegalovirus infection. TCRdb reprocessed the reads via MiXCR and lists one record per CDR3 protein. The data contain 900,000 to 950,000 distinct CDR3 sequences, roughly 31% of them singletons. These receptors' targets are unknown. This specimen consisted of cultured CD8+ T cells from PBMCs, obtained from culture after CMV antigen stimulation. The receptors derive from a human donor in good health (CMV status not recorded). Some clones in this sample may be carry-over from other donors' samples.

There are many counts of this clonotype. The rearrangement joins TRBV18 to TRBJ2-4; 7 bases line up with TRBD1. The CDR3 sequence is 15 residues long. V was clipped by 5 bases and J by 1 base; unmatched bases: 5. CDR1 and CDR2 (germline): KGHSH, LQKENI. This chain's CDR3 is CASSFDRVAKNIQYF. CDR3 bases: TGTGCCAGCTCATTCGACAGGGTTGCCAAAAACATTCAGTACTTC.

The V and J genes are TRBV7-6 and TRBJ1-4; tentatively, D is TRBD1 (5 bases). The CDR3 loop spans 16 amino acids. V was trimmed by 4 bases and J by 8 bases, leaving 20 bases between them. CDR1 and CDR2 from the germline V gene are SGHVS and FNYEAQ. The CDR3 DNA reads as TGTGCCAGCAGCTCACCCTCGACGGGGGTCGTAGAAAAACTGTTTTTT. Its protein product is CASSSPSTGVVEKLFF.

The chain's CDR3 is CASSDPQGPRTEAFF. In DNA form, the CDR3 reads TGTGCCAGCAGTGACCCCCAAGGCCCCAGGACTGAAGCTTTCTTT. This sequence joins TRBV25-1 and TRBJ1-1, with unresolved D. Germline V CDR1 and CDR2: MGHDK, SYGVNS. V gave up 3 bases and J gave up 5 bases, with 16 bases separating them. This CDR3 comprises 15 residues.

The gene calls are TRBV28 and TRBJ2-3, with 8 positions matching TRBD1. V dropped 7 bases and J dropped 0; count of bases not matched to a gene: 6. CDR1 MDHEN and CDR2 SYDVKM come from the germline V gene. The CDR3 loop spans 15 amino acids. The CDR3 reads CASMAGGTSTDTQYF. CDR3 bases: TGTGCCAGCATGGCAGGGGGCACTAGCACAGATACGCAGTATTTT.

This clonotype was recorded at least ten times. The rearrangement links TRBV7-9 to TRBJ2-5; 7 nucleotides agree with TRBD2. The ends lost 4 bases at V and 4 bases at J; junction bases unmatched: 12. The CDR3 sequence is 16 residues long. The germline V gene encodes CDR1 SEHNR and CDR2 FQNEAQ (reference sequence). The CDR3 is CASSSRGLVVGETQYF. The CDR3 region has the DNA TGTGCCAGCAGCTCCCGAGGACTAGTCGTTGGAGAGACCCAGTACTTC.

This clonotype was counted many times. The V and J genes are TRBV7-8 and TRBJ2-5; TRBD2 aligns across 8 bases. The length of the CDR3 is 15 residues. Looked up from germline, CDR1 is SGHVS and CDR2 is FQNEAQ. Trimming cost V 5 bases and J 2 bases; bases outside gene matches: 7. CDR3 sequence reads: CASSPPGLGQETQYF. The CDR3 nucleotides read TGTGCCAGCAGCCCACCGGGACTAGGTCAAGAGACCCAGTACTTC.

CDR3 residues: CASSPRNGEQYV. The DNA for the CDR3 is TGTGCCAGCAGTCCGCGGAATGGCGAGCAGTACGTC. This chain joins TRBV28 and TRBJ2-7; D ambiguous. There are 12 residues in the CDR3. CDR1 MDHEN and CDR2 SYDVKM come from the germline V gene. The V end lost 5 bases, the J end lost 6 bases, and 11 bases lay between the germline ends.

The V gene is TRBV7-2, the J gene TRBJ2-1; 10 positions agree with TRBD1. The CDR3 extends over 15 amino acids. Germline V gene lookup returns CDR1 SGHTA and CDR2 FQGNSA. V shed 5 bases, J shed 7 bases, and the junction held 8 bases outside the gene matches. CDR3 sequence: CASSPWTGGGNEQFF. For the CDR3, the DNA is TGTGCCAGCAGCCCCTGGACAGGGGGGGGGAATGAGCAGTTCTTC.

In this sample, this clonotype turned up many times. The chain employs TRBV27 and TRBJ1-6; the match to TRBD1 covers 8 bases. Germline CDR1 reads MNHEY; CDR2 reads SMNVEV (reference sequence). The ends lost 7 bases at V and 7 bases at J; junction bases unmatched: 6. The CDR3 consists of 14 residues. The CDR3 protein is CASKTGTGNSPLHF. Here the CDR3 DNA reads TGTGCCAGCAAAACCGGGACAGGCAATTCACCCCTCCACTTT.

This clonotype was seen more than once but under ten times. The chain employs TRBV6-6 and TRBJ2-2, with TRBD2 as a possible D gene (5 bases). The CDR3 runs to 16 residues. V was shortened by 8 bases and J by 3 bases, with 19 bases between the two germline ends. Germline CDR1 and CDR2: MNHNY and SVGAGI (reference sequence). In nucleotides, the CDR3 is TGTGCCAGCCTTTCGGGTGGTGGGGAGTACACCGGGGAGCTGTTTTTT. It translates to CASLSGGGEYTGELFF.

The V gene is TRBV27, the J gene TRBJ1-5, with no clear D. V was cut by 0 bases and J by 7 bases, with 10 bases left in between. Per germline, CDR1 MNHEY and CDR2 SMNVEV (reference sequence). This CDR3 has 14 residues. CDR3 residues: CASSLSNRGQPQHF. CDR3 nucleotides: TGTGCCAGCAGTTTATCGAACAGAGGGCAGCCCCAGCATTTT.

This clonotype has just a few counts. The chain uses TRBV24-1 and TRBJ1-6; 7 nucleotides agree with TRBD1. Unmatched junction bases numbered 7, after V lost 0 bases and J lost 6 bases. Per the germline V gene, CDR1 is KGHDR and CDR2 is SFDVKD. The CDR3 covers 17 residues. CDR3 bases: TGTGCCACCAGTGATTTGCACCACAGGGGCCCTAATTCACCCCTCCACTTT. Translation: CATSDLHHRGPNSPLHF.

This clonotype has just one count. DNA of the CDR3: TGCAGCACAGACCCCGGGACCATTGATACGCAGTATTTT. Translated: CSTDPGTIDTQYF. J is TRBJ2-3 and V is TRBV29-1, with D perhaps TRBD1 or TRBD2 (5 bases each). This CDR3 region has 13 residues. Trimming stripped 8 bases from V and 6 bases from J, with 18 bases between. Germline CDR1 SQVTM, CDR2 ANQGSEA.

The chain combines TRBV5-1 with TRBJ2-1; a possible D gene is TRBD2 (6 bases). This CDR3 contains 17 residues. Trimming shortened V by 0 bases and J by 2 bases, and 15 bases separated the two germline ends. CDR1 SGHRS and CDR2 YFSETQ come from the germline V gene. The CDR3 here is CASSLEFGGDAYNEQFF. CDR3 nucleotide sequence: TGCGCCAGCAGCTTGGAGTTCGGCGGGGATGCCTACAATGAGCAGTTCTTC.

This clonotype was seen only a few times. This chain connects TRBV6-5 to TRBJ2-1; no clear D. This CDR3 region has 15 residues. Deletions cut 2 bases from V and 7 bases from J, with 15 bases between. Germline-derived CDR1 and CDR2 are MNHEY and SVGAGI. This CDR3 is CASSYTPGATNEQFF. CDR3 nucleotide sequence: TGTGCCAGCAGTTACACCCCAGGAGCTACTAATGAGCAGTTCTTC.

The genes are TRBV19 and TRBJ2-7; D tentatively reads TRBD1 or TRBD2 (5 bases each). The CDR3 covers 16 residues. Trimming took off 3 bases at V and 0 bases at J, with 15 bases between the two ends. CDR1 and CDR2 (germline): LNHDA, SQIVND (reference sequence). The CDR3 loop reads CASSMGPGRNSYEQYF. CDR3 coding DNA: TGTGCCAGTAGTATGGGTCCGGGGCGAAACTCCTACGAGCAGTACTTC.

Worth noting for this clonotype: An end of the junction does not agree with germline; a read error may underlie this. The chain carries TRBV4-1 and TRBJ1-5, with TRBD1 matching over 10 bases. CDR3 length: 16 amino acids. Germline CDR1 reads MGHRA; CDR2 reads YSYEKL. The CDR3 DNA reads TGTGCCAGCAGCCATCTCCCGGGACAGGGGACACAGCCCCAGCATTTT. As protein: CASSHLPGQGTQPQHF.

This clonotype was seen many times. The chain is built from TRBV7-2 and TRBJ2-7; the D gene is possibly TRBD1 (8 bases). Trimming removed 5 bases from V and 7 bases from J, with 27 bases in between. CDR1 and CDR2 (germline): SGHTA, FQGNSA. The CDR3 is made up of 17 amino acids. CDR3 sequence: CASSPWDRTLPGGEQYF. The CDR3 DNA follows: TGTGCCAGCAGCCCATGGGACAGGACTCTACCGGGAGGAGAGCAGTACTTC.

Comment on this clonotype: A read error is possible here, since a much larger clone lies one base away. V is TRBV7-9 and J is TRBJ1-1; possible D gene TRBD1, 5 bases. Germline CDR1 SEHNR, CDR2 FQNEAQ (reference sequence). This CDR3 spans 11 amino acids. The CDR3 spells CANSLDRDLVF. CDR3 bases: TGTGCCAACAGCCTAGACAGAGACCTAGTCTTT.

This clonotype was observed a few times. J is TRBJ2-3 and V is TRBV7-9; unclear D gene. This CDR3 contains 14 residues. V gave up 5 bases and J gave up 5 bases, with 14 bases separating them. CDR1 and CDR2 (germline): SEHNR, FQNEAQ (reference sequence). CDR3 sequence: CASSPMNARDTQYF. CDR3 sequence (DNA): TGTGCCAGCAGCCCGATGAATGCTAGAGATACGCAGTATTTT.

V usage is TRBV5-6 and J usage is TRBJ2-4; TRBD1 is a possible D gene (6 bases). V was shortened by 4 bases and J by 0 bases, with 17 bases between the two germline ends. Germline loops: CDR1 SGHDT, CDR2 YYEEEE. The CDR3 is 17 amino acids. The CDR3 here is CASSNSGTTLAKNIQYF. The CDR3, as DNA: TGTGCCAGCAGCAATTCCGGGACAACACTAGCCAAAAACATTCAGTACTTC.

The CDR3 loop reads CASLGQGVDKNTGELFF. The CDR3, as DNA: TGTGCCAGCCTGGGACAGGGGGTTGACAAAAACACCGGGGAGCTGTTTTTT. The V and J genes are TRBV6-5 and TRBJ2-2; 11 nucleotides agree with TRBD1. The CDR3 sequence is 17 residues long. The V gene end was trimmed by 8 bases and the J gene end by 2 bases; junction bases not matched to a gene: 10. Germline CDR1 MNHEY, CDR2 SVGAGI.

Of note for this clonotype: This clone may be a read error of a much larger clone one base away. J is TRBJ2-2 and V is TRBV7-2, with TRBD2 matching over 9 bases. V shed 7 bases, J shed 0 bases, and the junction held 3 bases outside the gene matches. The germline V gene encodes CDR1 SGHTA and CDR2 FQGNSA. CDR3 length: 15 residues. The CDR3 reads CASKKRGANTGELFF. In DNA, the CDR3 is TGTGCCAGCAAGAAGCGGGGGGCGAACACCGGGGAGCTGTTTTTT.

The V gene is TRBV2, the J gene TRBJ2-2, with no clear D. This CDR3 spans 13 amino acids. The ends were cut back, 6 bases at V and 5 bases at J, with 10 bases in the middle. The germline V gene encodes CDR1 SNHLY and CDR2 FYNNEI. Written as DNA, the CDR3 is TGTGCCAGCAGAGGAAGTATTACCGGGGAGCTGTTTTTT. Encoded protein: CASRGSITGELFF.

V usage is TRBV18 and J usage is TRBJ1-1; 7 bases fit TRBD1. V dropped 2 bases and J dropped 3; count of bases not matched to a gene: 3. From germline, CDR1 is KGHSH and CDR2 LQKENI. This CDR3 region has 14 residues. The CDR3 coding sequence is TGTGCCAGCTCACCATATCAGGGGGACACTGAAGCTTTCTTT. This sequence encodes CASSPYQGDTEAFF.

The chain is built from TRBV9 and TRBJ1-2, with 9 bases lining up with TRBD1. Germline V gives CDR1 SGDLS, CDR2 YYNGEE. This CDR3 contains 15 residues. With 4 bases clipped from V and 5 bases from J, the junction kept 9 bases outside the gene matches. CDR3 protein: CASSTNRQGEYGYTF. The CDR3 DNA reads TGTGCCAGCAGCACAAACAGACAGGGGGAATATGGCTACACCTTC. The full variable domain, its missing parts supplied by reference TRBV9 and TRBJ1-2, is DSGVTQTPKHLITATGQRVTLRCSPRSGDLSVYWYQQSLDQGLQFLIQYYNGEERAKGNILERFSAQQFPDLHSELNLSSLELGDSALYFCASSTNRQGEYGYTFGSGTRLTVV.

Points on this clonotype: A much bigger clone sits one base away, suggesting this may be a read error. The chain couples TRBV7-2 to TRBJ1-2; D perhaps matches TRBD1 (5 bases). Germline CDR1 is SGHTA and CDR2 is FQGNSA. Trimming took off 5 bases at V and 5 bases at J, with 24 bases between the two ends. The CDR3 sequence is 17 residues long. DNA of the CDR3: TGTGCCAGCAGCCTGGACGGGGGTGCGGCAAGGTGGTATGGCTACACCTTC. The encoded protein is CASSLDGGAARWYGYTF.

The chain couples TRBV27 to TRBJ1-2; tentatively, D is TRBD1 (6 bases). Germline assignment: CDR1 MNHEY and CDR2 SMNVEV (reference sequence). CDR3 size: 15 residues. Trimming shortened V by 5 bases and J by 8 bases, and 21 bases separated the two germline ends. CDR3 residues: CASSLGKKGGTGYTF. Written as DNA, the CDR3 is TGTGCCAGCAGTCTCGGAAAAAAAGGGGGAACAGGCTACACCTTC.

The chain joins TRBV6-2 or TRBV6-3 to TRBJ1-1; D not resolved. Germline CDR1 MNHEY, CDR2 SVGEGT. V gave up 1 base and J gave up 8 bases, with 11 bases separating them. This CDR3 spans 13 amino acids. CDR3 sequence: CASSYLAVEEAFF. The CDR3 nucleotides are TGTGCCAGCAGTTACTTGGCGGTTGAAGAAGCTTTCTTT.